The next 17 T cell receptor beta chains were all read from a single sample in a study of cytomegalovirus exposure and HLA in healthy donors. Vbeta (60) and Jbeta (13) primers were used in the PCR. Some clones are missing from TCRdb's copy, which holds only in-frame ones; the method was immunoSEQ multiplex PCR. The repertoire has around 150,000 clones, more than 80% of them found once; the top ten carry under 2%. Sequenced: PBMCs. These TCRs come from a woman aged 18-30 years in good health and CMV-seronegative.

The rearrangement uses TRBV28 and TRBJ2-1, with 12 bases that match TRBD1. The V gene's germline CDR1 is MDHEN and CDR2 SYDVKM. The ends lost 5 bases at V and 7 bases at J; junction bases unmatched: 9. The CDR3 spans 16 residues. The chain's CDR3 is CASSTPGTGGRNEQFF. The CDR3 coding sequence is TGTGCCAGCAGTACCCCCGGGACAGGGGGCAGGAATGAGCAGTTCTTC.

The J gene is TRBJ1-2, the V gene TRBV5-1; the D gene is possibly TRBD1 (5 bases). Trimming stripped 0 bases from V and 8 bases from J, with 8 bases between. The CDR3 spans 12 residues. The germline CDR1 and CDR2 sequences are SGHRS and YFSETQ. The CDR3 DNA follows: TGCGCCAGCAGCTTGGAAAGGGGCGGCTACACCTTC. Translating gives CASSLERGGYTF.

The chain uses TRBV9 and TRBJ2-3, with D maybe TRBD2 (5 bases). The CDR3 has 16 residues. The ends were cut back, 4 bases at V and 2 bases at J, with 17 bases in the middle. Germline V gene data show CDR1 as SGDLS and CDR2 as YYNGEE. The CDR3 is CASSFGLSEYTDTQYF. The CDR3 nucleotides are TGTGCCAGCAGCTTCGGACTCTCCGAGTACACAGATACGCAGTATTTT.

V usage is TRBV27 and J usage is TRBJ2-5, with 8 bases lining up with TRBD1. The J call may be incorrect, as the DNA end agrees better with TRBJ2-7. The CDR3 consists of 15 residues. CDR1 and CDR2 (germline): MNHEY, SMNVEV (reference sequence). CDR3: CASSPRTGLSYEQYF. The CDR3 nucleotides are TGTGCCAGCAGTCCCAGGACAGGGCTTTCCTACGAGCAGTACTTC.

The chain links TRBV7-9 to TRBJ1-1; no reliable D call. Trimming removed 2 bases at V and 1 base at J, with 8 bases between. Germline assignment: CDR1 SEHNR and CDR2 FQNEAQ (reference sequence). The CDR3 runs 14 residues. CDR3 nucleotides: TGTGCCAGCAGCTTACCCAGATCGAACACTGAAGCTTTCTTT. Protein product: CASSLPRSNTEAFF.

V and J are TRBV19 and TRBJ2-7; TRBD2 is a possible D gene (5 bases). The V gene's germline CDR1 is LNHDA and CDR2 SQIVND (reference sequence). V lost 1 base, J lost 0 bases, and 10 bases lay in between. This CDR3 spans 15 amino acids. Here the CDR3 DNA reads TGTGCCAGTAGTATAGTAATCGGAGGCTCCTACGAGCAGTACTTC. This codes for CASSIVIGGSYEQYF.

This clone appeared a few times. This rearrangement joins TRBV5-1 to TRBJ2-7; 8 nucleotides agree with TRBD1. This CDR3 comprises 13 residues. The J segment lost 9 bases and the V segment lost 3 bases, leaving 8 bases of the junction unmatched. Germline CDR1 is SGHRS and CDR2 is YFSETQ. CDR3 region: CASSSGTGGGQYF. The CDR3 DNA follows: TGCGCCAGCAGCTCCGGGACAGGAGGAGGGCAGTACTTC.

The chain uses TRBV9 and TRBJ1-2; tentatively, D is TRBD1 (5 bases). Trimming removed 7 bases at V and 3 bases at J, with 22 bases between. The CDR3 contains 16 residues. In germline, CDR1 is SGDLS, CDR2 YYNGEE. The CDR3 DNA reads TGTGCCAGCGACACTCGGGGGACGGGGGGGTACTATGGCTACACCTTC. Its protein is CASDTRGTGGYYGYTF.

The rearrangement uses TRBV5-4 and TRBJ1-2, with D tentatively TRBD1 (6 bases). This CDR3 has 16 residues. In germline, CDR1 is SGHNT, CDR2 YYREEE (reference sequence). The V end was cut by 3 bases, the J end by 0 bases, with 15 bases between. The CDR3 sequence: CASSSTGYIANYGYTF. Here the CDR3 DNA reads TGTGCCAGCAGCTCGACAGGCTATATAGCTAACTATGGCTACACCTTC.

The chain carries TRBV28 and TRBJ2-7; TRBD1 matches at 7 bases. The ends lost 6 bases at V and 3 bases at J; junction bases unmatched: 2. Germline CDR1 and CDR2: MDHEN and SYDVKM. The CDR3 is 12 amino acids. CDR3: CASRQGDYEQYF. CDR3 bases: TGTGCCAGCAGGCAGGGGGACTACGAGCAGTACTTC.

The chain is built from TRBV29-1 and TRBJ2-1, with D possibly matching TRBD1 (6 bases). In germline, CDR1 is SQVTM, CDR2 ANQGSEA. The CDR3 contains 12 residues. Trimming took 5 bases from V and 13 from J, leaving 18 bases between them. CDR3 DNA: TGCAGCGTTAGCATTACAGGGTCTGAACAGTTCTTC. Translated, it gives CSVSITGSEQFF.

V usage is TRBV9 and J usage is TRBJ2-3; 9 positions agree with TRBD2. The ends lost 4 bases at V and 5 bases at J; junction bases unmatched: 5. In germline, CDR1 is SGDLS, CDR2 YYNGEE. The CDR3 runs 14 residues. The CDR3 region is CASSLGLAIDTQYF. DNA for the CDR3: TGTGCCAGCAGCCTCGGACTAGCGATAGATACGCAGTATTTT.

This chain connects TRBV11-2 to TRBJ1-4; TRBD1 matches 8 bases. Germline values: CDR1 SGHAT, CDR2 FQNNGV. CDR3 length equals 14 residues. V lost 4 bases and J lost 12; bases outside the gene matches: 10. The CDR3 loop reads CASSSDRVRGELFF. CDR3 in DNA: TGTGCCAGCAGCTCGGACAGGGTCAGGGGAGAACTGTTTTTT.

The gene calls are TRBV9 and TRBJ2-7; 15 nucleotides match TRBD2. This CDR3 comprises 17 residues. Germline CDR1 reads SGDLS; CDR2 reads YYNGEE. The J segment lost 6 bases and the V segment lost 4 bases, leaving 11 bases of the junction unmatched. The CDR3 DNA reads TGTGCCAGCAGCCAACAAGGGACTAGCGGGAGGATCGGCGAGCAGTACTTC. Translation gives CASSQQGTSGRIGEQYF.

The V call is TRBV9, the J call TRBJ2-1, with 9 bases matching TRBD2. CDR3 length equals 14 residues. Germline V gene lookup returns CDR1 SGDLS and CDR2 YYNGEE. The junction had 6 bases not matched to a gene; V was cut back by 2 bases and J by 9 bases. The CDR3 protein is CASSVAGGPVEQFF. Written as DNA, the CDR3 is TGTGCCAGCAGCGTCGCGGGGGGGCCCGTTGAGCAGTTCTTC.

This clone has only a few counts. The DNA for the CDR3 is TGCGCCAGCAGCTTGGGACAGGGGGGGCGGCGGGGCACTGAAGCTTTCTTT. Translation: CASSLGQGGRRGTEAFF. J is TRBJ1-1 and V is TRBV5-1; 9 positions agree with TRBD1. With 0 bases clipped from V and 4 bases from J, the junction kept 10 bases outside the gene matches. The CDR3 covers 17 residues. Per the germline V gene, CDR1 is SGHRS and CDR2 is YFSETQ.

This chain links TRBV7-2 with TRBJ1-1; D gene unclear. This CDR3 has 12 amino acids. CDR1 is SGHTA, CDR2 FQGNSA, per germline. Trimming took 2 bases from V and 11 from J, leaving 12 bases between them. Here the CDR3 DNA reads TGTGCCAGCAGCTTACCCCCCGCGGCGGCTTTCTTT. It encodes CASSLPPAAAFF.